The entry that follows covers one T cell receptor beta chain sequence. Authors' processing steps: Counts of nucleated cells, estimated from reference gene primer amplification, were obtained. Here immunoSEQ multiplex PCR was the method, and the copy in TCRdb shows in-frame clones only, minus some. From that table come the V and J calls and clone size; the DNA was used to work out D and trimming. The data show around 160,000 clones, around four fifths seen once. The data belong to a study of blood T cell repertoires in COVID-19. Study overall: Italy, Spain and the United States were the sources of the convalescent and acute COVID-19 samples. The analysed material was cDNA or gDNA that came from T cells, B-cell-depleted T cells, or PBMCs.

The CDR3 is 15 residues long. The junction had 7 bases not matched to a gene; V was cut back by 4 bases and J by 8 bases. From germline, CDR1 is LGHNA and CDR2 YNFKEQ. This TCR came from a woman aged 35 to 49 with active or convalescent COVID-19. This chain links TRBV4-2 with TRBJ2-1, with 11 bases aligning to TRBD2. Sequences were obtained from peripheral blood. CDR3 DNA: TGTGCCAGCAGCCTGACTAGCGGGAACTCAGATGAGCAGTTCTTC. Translating it yields CASSLTSGNSDEQFF.